This T cell receptor beta chain was sequenced in a study of blood T cell repertoires in COVID-19. As for the study in general: Sources were T cells, B-cell-depleted T cells, or PBMCs; the material itself was cDNA or gDNA.

Per germline, CDR1 SGHAT and CDR2 FQNNGV. There are 16 residues in the CDR3. The V end lost 1 base, the J end lost 4 bases, and 14 bases lay between the germline ends. Authors' methods: Researchers report that nucleated cell counts were estimated from reference gene primer amplification. Sequencing was performed with immunoSEQ multiplex PCR; in TCRdb, only in-frame clones are kept and a portion is missing. V, J and clone size are taken as reported in that table, and D and trimming were inferred from the DNA itself. In the table there are approximately 200,000 clones, roughly 80% of which are singletons. Participants were placed into cohorts based on the clinical history they reported.

The chain joins TRBV11-2 to TRBJ2-1, with D possibly matching TRBD2 (6 bases). The sequenced sample consisted of PBMCs or T cells enriched from blood (not recorded which). The clonotype comes from a man in his forties who had recovered from COVID-19. CDR3 sequence reads: CASSLVGPGGYNEQFF. The CDR3 nucleotides are TGTGCCAGCAGCTTAGTAGGGCCAGGAGGGTACAATGAGCAGTTCTTC. Combining the CDR3 with reference TRBV11-2 and TRBJ2-1 gives the whole variable domain EAGVAQSPRYKIIEKRQSVAFWCNPISGHATLYWYQQILGQGPKLLIQFQNNGVVDDSQLPKDRFSAERLKGVDSTLKIQPAKLEDSAVYLCASSLVGPGGYNEQFFGPGTRLTVL.